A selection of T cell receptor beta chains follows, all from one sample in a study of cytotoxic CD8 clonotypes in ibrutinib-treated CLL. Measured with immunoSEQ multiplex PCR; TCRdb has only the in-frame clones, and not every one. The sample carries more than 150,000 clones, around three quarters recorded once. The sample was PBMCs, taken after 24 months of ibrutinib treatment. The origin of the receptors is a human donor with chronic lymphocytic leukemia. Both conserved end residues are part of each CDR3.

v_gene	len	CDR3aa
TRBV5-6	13	CASSLVPSYEQYF
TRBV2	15	CASSEEQGAGTEAFF
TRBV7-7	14	CASSLGTSTNEQFF
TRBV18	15	CASSPMVGMYTEAFF
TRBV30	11	CAFSTGNEQFF
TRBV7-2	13	CASSMTGVYGYTF
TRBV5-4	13	CATGDRGFNEQFF
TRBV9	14	CASTPGVLNTEAFF
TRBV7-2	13	CASSISRTELPYF
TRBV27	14	CASSFSRSSYEQYF
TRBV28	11	CASRSRGVYAF
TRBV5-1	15	CASSRGLADYNEQFF
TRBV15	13	CATSSGFAEKLFF
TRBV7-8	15	CASSRKLAQYNEQFF
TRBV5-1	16	CASSLPGLTRTGELFF
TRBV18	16	CASSSPGRGTSYEQYF
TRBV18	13	CASSPPVGETQYF
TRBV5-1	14	CASSFSHAGTEAFF